These 22 T cell receptor beta chains were all obtained from the same sample, sequenced in a study of shared clonotypes between healthy human individuals. The protocol was immunoSEQ multiplex PCR, while the TCRdb copy is restricted to in-frame clones and leaves out a portion. The sample shows about 580,000 clones, roughly 98% of them seen only once. Positively selected for CCR7, the CD45RO-negative cells used as naive CD8 cells excluded terminally differentiated effector memory CD45RA+ cells. Sequenced input: naive CD8+ T cells sorted from blood. These receptors were obtained from a man aged 25-40 years in good health.

The chain links TRBV14 to TRBJ2-3; no clear D. V lost 1 base, J lost 2 bases, and 13 bases lay in between. Per the germline V gene, CDR1 is SGHDN and CDR2 is FVKESK. CDR3 size: 16 residues. CDR3 amino acids: CASSQGRSLYTDTQYF. The CDR3 region has the DNA TGTGCCAGCAGCCAAGGACGGAGTCTTTACACAGATACGCAGTATTTT.

This chain uses TRBV9 with TRBJ2-1; a weak D match, TRBD1 (6 bases). This CDR3 is built from 15 residues. The germline V and J ends were trimmed by 1 base and 0 bases, with 8 bases remaining between them. Germline lookup yields CDR1 SGDLS and CDR2 YYNGEE. CDR3 protein: CASSVQGSSYNEQFF. For the CDR3, the DNA is TGTGCCAGCAGCGTACAGGGGAGCTCCTACAATGAGCAGTTCTTC.

In the case of this clone: In the same sample, other DNA sequences code for this CDR3. The rearrangement joins TRBV27 to TRBJ2-1, with D perhaps TRBD1 or TRBD2 (5 bases each). Germline V CDR1 and CDR2: MNHEY, SMNVEV (reference sequence). Between the trimmed V and J ends, which lost 3 bases and 1 base, there was a span of 10 bases. The CDR3 spans 15 residues. This chain's CDR3 is CASSLVGPSYNEQFF. The CDR3 DNA reads TGTGCCAGCAGTTTGGTGGGACCGTCCTACAATGAGCAGTTCTTC.

This sequence joins TRBV10-2 and TRBJ2-3; perhaps D is TRBD1 or TRBD2 (5 bases each). Per germline, CDR1 WSHSY and CDR2 SAAADI. This CDR3 contains 15 residues. With 6 bases removed from V and 8 bases from J, the gap between germline ends came to 21 bases. The CDR3 protein is CASSPPDSRGGTQYF. The CDR3 nucleotides read TGCGCCAGCAGCCCCCCCGACTCCCGGGGCGGTACGCAGTATTTT.

The rearrangement joins TRBV27 to TRBJ2-7; D remains ambiguous. Germline V gene data show CDR1 as MNHEY and CDR2 as SMNVEV (reference sequence). Trimming shortened V by 5 bases and J by 2 bases, and 10 bases separated the two germline ends. CDR3 length: 13 residues. CDR3 in amino acids: CASSIGPAYEQYF. The DNA for the CDR3 is TGTGCCAGCAGTATAGGGCCGGCCTACGAGCAGTACTTC.

Written as DNA, the CDR3 is TGTGCCAGCAGCCCTAATTCTGGTTCGGACACTGAAGCTTTCTTT. Translation: CASSPNSGSDTEAFF. V usage is TRBV11-2 and J usage is TRBJ1-1; no reliable D call. The CDR3 is made up of 15 amino acids. V was cut by 5 bases and J by 3 bases, with 16 bases left in between. Looked up from germline, CDR1 is SGHAT and CDR2 is FQNNGV.

The V call is TRBV7-9, the J call TRBJ2-1, with 15 nucleotides matching TRBD2. With 3 bases clipped from V and 8 bases from J, the junction kept 2 bases outside the gene matches. This CDR3 spans 15 amino acids. In germline, CDR1 is SEHNR, CDR2 FQNEAQ (reference sequence). The CDR3 nucleotides are TGTGCCAGCAGCTTCGGACTAGCGGGAGGGGATGAGCAGTTCTTC. Protein sequence: CASSFGLAGGDEQFF.

The genes are TRBV15 and TRBJ2-7; D is unresolved. The germline gives CDR1 LNHNV, CDR2 YYDKDF (reference sequence). The CDR3 contains 16 residues. Trimming took off 0 bases at V and 2 bases at J, with 14 bases between the two ends. The CDR3 reads CATSRDLGARTYEQYF. The CDR3 bases are TGTGCCACCAGCAGAGATCTAGGTGCGCGGACCTACGAGCAGTACTTC.

This chain connects TRBV18 to TRBJ2-5, with D possibly TRBD1 on 7 matching bases. The germline gives CDR1 KGHSH, CDR2 LQKENI. This CDR3 comprises 14 residues. The ends were cut back, 5 bases at V and 1 base at J, with 11 bases in the middle. This CDR3 is CASSGRDSQETQYF. The CDR3 coding sequence is TGTGCCAGCTCAGGGCGGGACAGCCAAGAGACCCAGTACTTC.

V is TRBV25-1 and J is TRBJ2-7; possibly TRBD2 for D (6 bases). Looked up from germline, CDR1 is MGHDK and CDR2 is SYGVNS. V gave up 4 bases and J gave up 2 bases, with 12 bases separating them. This CDR3 spans 14 amino acids. The CDR3 spells CASSASSGAYEQYF. The CDR3 bases are TGTGCCAGCAGTGCCTCATCGGGAGCCTACGAGCAGTACTTC.

This chain links TRBV6-5 with TRBJ2-7; 7 nucleotides agree with TRBD2. CDR3 length: 12 residues. V was pared by 2 bases and J by 6 bases, with 1 base of the junction left unmatched. Germline CDR1 is MNHEY and CDR2 is SVGAGI. This chain's CDR3 is CASSYAGVEQYF. CDR3 nucleotides: TGTGCCAGCAGTTACGCGGGGGTCGAGCAGTACTTC.

The chain joins TRBV4-1 to TRBJ1-1; D might be TRBD1 (6 bases). Trimming stripped 3 bases from V and 6 bases from J, with 14 bases between. Per the germline V gene, CDR1 is MGHRA and CDR2 is YSYEKL. This CDR3 region has 14 residues. Here the CDR3 reads CASSHDQGTAEAFF. In nucleotides, the CDR3 is TGCGCCAGCAGCCATGATCAGGGGACCGCTGAAGCTTTCTTT.

The rearrangement links TRBV25-1 to TRBJ1-1; TRBD1 aligns across 9 bases. The CDR3 has 17 residues. With 4 bases clipped from V and 5 bases from J, the junction kept 14 bases outside the gene matches. The V gene's germline CDR1 is MGHDK and CDR2 SYGVNS. CDR3 bases: TGTGCCAGCAGTGGGGACAGGGATTTTTTTGGTGAAACTGAAGCTTTCTTT. It codes for CASSGDRDFFGETEAFF.

The chain carries TRBV5-4 and TRBJ2-3, with a possible D match to TRBD2 (5 bases). This CDR3 has 13 amino acids. CDR1 and CDR2 (germline): SGHNT, YYREEE (reference sequence). Trimming took off 4 bases at V and 5 bases at J, with 11 bases between the two ends. CDR3 coding DNA: TGTGCCAGCAGCCGCCTACTAGGAGATACGCAGTATTTT. This gives the protein CASSRLLGDTQYF.

The chain combines TRBV7-6 with TRBJ2-7; the match to TRBD1 covers 8 bases. Germline V CDR1 and CDR2: SGHVS, FNYEAQ. V was pared by 2 bases and J by 7 bases, with 10 bases of the junction left unmatched. The CDR3 runs to 15 residues. The chain's CDR3 is CASSLSRQGAREQYF. The DNA of the CDR3 is TGTGCCAGCAGCTTAAGCCGCCAGGGGGCGAGAGAGCAGTACTTC.

The CDR3, as DNA: TGCAGCGTTGAAGGGCGACGGCCTTCCTCCTACGAGCAGTACTTC. Protein sequence: CSVEGRRPSSYEQYF. The V call is TRBV29-1, the J call TRBJ2-7; D uncertain. V was trimmed by 1 base and J by 0 bases, leaving 13 bases between them. CDR3 length: 15 amino acids. Per the germline V gene, CDR1 is SQVTM and CDR2 is ANQGSEA.

The V gene is TRBV15, the J gene TRBJ2-6, with a possible D match to TRBD1 (5 bases). Trimming removed 0 bases from V and 4 bases from J, with 7 bases in between. The CDR3 has 15 residues. Germline assignment: CDR1 LNHNV and CDR2 YYDKDF (reference sequence). The CDR3 spells CATSREAGGANVLTF. CDR3 DNA sequence: TGTGCCACCAGCAGAGAGGCAGGGGGGGCCAACGTCCTGACTTTC.

This clone was seen once. The V call is TRBV7-9, the J call TRBJ2-7, with 11 bases that match TRBD2. Losses at the gene ends were 5 bases for V and 2 bases for J; bases not matched to a gene: 8. Germline V gene lookup returns CDR1 SEHNR and CDR2 FQNEAQ (reference sequence). The CDR3 totals 16 residues. In DNA, the CDR3 is TGTGCCAGCAGCCCTTTAATAGCGGGAGGGCCCTACGAGCAGTACTTC. Its protein is CASSPLIAGGPYEQYF.

The CDR3 reads CASSLLGVSYNEQFF. The CDR3 coding sequence is TGTGCCAGCAGTTTACTGGGAGTGTCCTACAATGAGCAGTTCTTC. V usage is TRBV27 and J usage is TRBJ2-1; D may be TRBD2 (5 bases). V lost 2 bases and J 1 base, leaving 9 bases between the germline ends. The CDR3 runs 15 residues. Per the germline V gene, CDR1 is MNHEY and CDR2 is SMNVEV (reference sequence).

The chain carries TRBV6-1 and TRBJ2-5, with a possible D match to TRBD2 (6 bases). With 8 bases removed from V and 5 bases from J, the gap between germline ends came to 15 bases. The CDR3 is 13 residues long. Germline lookup yields CDR1 MNHNS and CDR2 SASEGT. This chain's CDR3 is CASPPAEGETQYF. DNA for the CDR3: TGTGCCAGCCCCCCGGCGGAGGGGGAGACCCAGTACTTC.

A note on this clone: Different DNA sequences within this sample yield the same CDR3. This chain connects TRBV5-1 to TRBJ2-7; 7 nucleotides align to TRBD1. CDR1 is SGHRS, CDR2 YFSETQ, per germline. The CDR3 runs 14 residues. With 0 bases clipped from V and 2 bases from J, the junction kept 2 bases outside the gene matches. The CDR3 region is CASSLGTGPYEQYF. CDR3 DNA: TGCGCCAGCAGCTTGGGGACAGGTCCCTACGAGCAGTACTTC. Complete variable domain (other parts from reference TRBV5-1 and TRBJ2-7): KAGVTQTPRYLIKTRGQQVTLSCSPISGHRSVSWYQQTPGQGLQFLFEYFSETQRNKGNFPGRFSGRQFSNSRSEMNVSTLELGDSALYLCASSLGTGPYEQYFGPGTRLTVT.

This chain joins TRBV7-2 and TRBJ2-1; D gene uncertain. Per the germline V gene, CDR1 is SGHTA and CDR2 is FQGNSA. V was clipped by 1 base and J by 3 bases, with 13 bases between them. The CDR3 is made up of 16 amino acids. CDR3 coding DNA: TGTGCCAGCAGCTTAGATTCCCCATACCTCTACAATGAGCAGTTCTTC. Translation gives CASSLDSPYLYNEQFF. The variable domain in full, with the rest retrieved from reference TRBV7-2 and TRBJ2-1, is GAGVSQSPSNKVTEKGKDVELRCDPISGHTALYWYRQSLGQGLEFLIYFQGNSAPDKSGLPSDRFSAERTGGSVSTLTIQRTQQEDSAVYLCASSLDSPYLYNEQFFGPGTRLTVL.